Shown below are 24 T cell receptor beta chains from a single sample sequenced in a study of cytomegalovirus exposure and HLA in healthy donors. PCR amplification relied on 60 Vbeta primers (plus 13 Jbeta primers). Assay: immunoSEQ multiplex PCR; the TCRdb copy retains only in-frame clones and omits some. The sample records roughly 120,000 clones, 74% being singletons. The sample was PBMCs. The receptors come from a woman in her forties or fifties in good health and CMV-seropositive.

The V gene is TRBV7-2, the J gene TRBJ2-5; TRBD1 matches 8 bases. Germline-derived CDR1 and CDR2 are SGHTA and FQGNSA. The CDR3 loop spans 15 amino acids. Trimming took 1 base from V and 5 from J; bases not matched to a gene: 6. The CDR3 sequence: CASSLGDRIWETQYF. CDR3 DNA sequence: TGTGCCAGCAGCTTAGGGGACAGGATTTGGGAGACCCAGTACTTC.

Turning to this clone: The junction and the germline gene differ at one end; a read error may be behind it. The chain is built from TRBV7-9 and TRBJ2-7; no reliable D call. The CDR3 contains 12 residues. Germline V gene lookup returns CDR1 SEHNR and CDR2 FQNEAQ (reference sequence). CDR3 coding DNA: TGTTCCAGCAGCCCAGTTAACTACGAGCAGTACTTC. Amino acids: CSSSPVNYEQYF.

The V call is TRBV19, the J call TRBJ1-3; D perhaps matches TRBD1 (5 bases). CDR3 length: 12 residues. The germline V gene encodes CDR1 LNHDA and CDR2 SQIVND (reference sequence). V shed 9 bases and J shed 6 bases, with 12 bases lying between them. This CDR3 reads CASRVDENTIYF. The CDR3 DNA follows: TGTGCCAGCAGGGTGGACGAAAACACCATATATTTT.

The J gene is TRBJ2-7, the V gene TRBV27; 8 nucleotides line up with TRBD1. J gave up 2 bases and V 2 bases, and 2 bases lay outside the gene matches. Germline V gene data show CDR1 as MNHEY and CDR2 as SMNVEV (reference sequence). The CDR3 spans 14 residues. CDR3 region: CASSLGDRTYEQYF. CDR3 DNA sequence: TGTGCCAGCAGTTTAGGGGACAGGACCTACGAGCAGTACTTC.

CDR3 nucleotide sequence: TGCGCCAGCAGTCGGGACAGGACCTTTTTCGAGCAGTACTTC. This translates into CASSRDRTFFEQYF. The gene calls are TRBV4-1 and TRBJ2-7; 8 bases agree with TRBD1. Germline V gives CDR1 MGHRA, CDR2 YSYEKL. Trimming took 6 bases from V and 6 from J; bases not matched to a gene: 10. The CDR3 has 14 residues.

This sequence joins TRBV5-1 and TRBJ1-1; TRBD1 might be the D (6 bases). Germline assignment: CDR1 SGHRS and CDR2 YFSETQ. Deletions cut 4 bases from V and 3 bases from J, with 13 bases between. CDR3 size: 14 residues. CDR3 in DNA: TGCGCCAGCAGCAGAGCAGGGGATCACACTGAAGCTTTCTTT. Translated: CASSRAGDHTEAFF.

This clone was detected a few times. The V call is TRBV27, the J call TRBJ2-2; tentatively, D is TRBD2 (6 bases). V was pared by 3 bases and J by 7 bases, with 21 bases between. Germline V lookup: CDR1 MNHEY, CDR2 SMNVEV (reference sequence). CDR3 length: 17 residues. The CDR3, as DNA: TGTGCCAGCAGTTTCTGGAGAGTCGGGGGATCCGTCGGGGAGCTGTTTTTT. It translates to CASSFWRVGGSVGELFF.

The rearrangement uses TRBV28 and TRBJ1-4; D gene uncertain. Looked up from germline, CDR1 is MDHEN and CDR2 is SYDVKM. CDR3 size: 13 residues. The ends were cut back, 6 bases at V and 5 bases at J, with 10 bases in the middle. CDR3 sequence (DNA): TGTGCCAGCAGCGGTGGGCACAATGAAAAACTGTTTTTT. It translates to CASSGGHNEKLFF.

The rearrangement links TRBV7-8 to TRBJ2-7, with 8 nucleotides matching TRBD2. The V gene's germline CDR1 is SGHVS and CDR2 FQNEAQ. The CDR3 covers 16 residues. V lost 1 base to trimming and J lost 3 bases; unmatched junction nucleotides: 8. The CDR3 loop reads CASSLGDGAGVYEQYF. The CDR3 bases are TGTGCCAGCAGCTTAGGCGACGGAGCGGGAGTCTACGAGCAGTACTTC.

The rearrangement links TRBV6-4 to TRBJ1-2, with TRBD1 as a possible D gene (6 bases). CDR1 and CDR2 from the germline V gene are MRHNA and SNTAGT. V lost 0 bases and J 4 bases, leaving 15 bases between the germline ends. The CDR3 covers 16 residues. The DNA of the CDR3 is TGTGCCAGCAGTGACTCTGTAAACAGGGAAGGCTATGGCTACACCTTC. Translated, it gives CASSDSVNREGYGYTF.

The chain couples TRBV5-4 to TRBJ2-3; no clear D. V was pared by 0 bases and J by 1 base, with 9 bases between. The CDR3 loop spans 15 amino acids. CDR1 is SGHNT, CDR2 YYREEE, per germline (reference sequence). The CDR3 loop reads CASSLVSAGTDTQYF. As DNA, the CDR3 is TGTGCCAGCAGCTTGGTCAGTGCGGGCACAGATACGCAGTATTTT.

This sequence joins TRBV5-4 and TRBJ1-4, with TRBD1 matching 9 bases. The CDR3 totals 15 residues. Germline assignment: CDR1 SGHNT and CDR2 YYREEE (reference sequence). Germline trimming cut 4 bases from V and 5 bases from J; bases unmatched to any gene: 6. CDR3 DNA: TGTGCCAGCAGCGAGAGGGACAGGGCGAATGAAAAACTGTTTTTT. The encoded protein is CASSERDRANEKLFF.

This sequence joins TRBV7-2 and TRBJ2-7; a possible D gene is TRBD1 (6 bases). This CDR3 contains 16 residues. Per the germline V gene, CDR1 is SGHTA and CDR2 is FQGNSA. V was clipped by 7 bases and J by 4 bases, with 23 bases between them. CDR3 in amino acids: CASTPLGAGVRYEQYF. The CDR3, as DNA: TGTGCCAGCACCCCCCTCGGGGCAGGGGTACGATACGAGCAGTACTTC.

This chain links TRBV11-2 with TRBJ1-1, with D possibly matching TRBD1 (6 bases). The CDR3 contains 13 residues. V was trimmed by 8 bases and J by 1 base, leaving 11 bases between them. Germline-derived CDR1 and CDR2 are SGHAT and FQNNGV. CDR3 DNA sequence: TGTGCCAGCCAGCAGGGGAGGAACACTGAAGCTTTCTTT. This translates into CASQQGRNTEAFF.

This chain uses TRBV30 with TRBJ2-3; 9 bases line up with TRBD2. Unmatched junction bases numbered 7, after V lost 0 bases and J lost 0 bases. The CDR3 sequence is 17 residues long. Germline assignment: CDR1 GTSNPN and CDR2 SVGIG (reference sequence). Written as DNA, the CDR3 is TGTGCCTGGAGTGTACGGAGGACTAGCGAAAGCACAGATACGCAGTATTTT. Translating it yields CAWSVRRTSESTDTQYF.

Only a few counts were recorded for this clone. CDR3: CASSQEGGTGDTEAFF. The CDR3 DNA reads as TGCGCCAGCAGCCAAGAGGGTGGGACAGGGGATACTGAAGCTTTCTTT. The J gene is TRBJ1-1, the V gene TRBV4-3; 10 positions agree with TRBD1. Losses at the gene ends were 0 bases for V and 5 bases for J; bases not matched to a gene: 6. Germline assignment: CDR1 LGHNA and CDR2 YSLEER. CDR3 length: 16 residues.

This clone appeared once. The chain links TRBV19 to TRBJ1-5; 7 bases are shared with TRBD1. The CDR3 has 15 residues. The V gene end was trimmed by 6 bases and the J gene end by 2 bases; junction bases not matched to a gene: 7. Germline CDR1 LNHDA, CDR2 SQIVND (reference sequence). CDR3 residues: CASRTGQFGNQPQHF. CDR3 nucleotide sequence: TGTGCCAGTAGGACAGGGCAGTTTGGCAATCAGCCCCAGCATTTT.

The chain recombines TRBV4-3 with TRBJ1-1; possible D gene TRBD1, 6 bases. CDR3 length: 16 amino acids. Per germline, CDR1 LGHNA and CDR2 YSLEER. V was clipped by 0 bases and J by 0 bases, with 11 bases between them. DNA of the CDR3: TGCGCCAGCAGCCAAGATAGGGGGTGGGTGAACACTGAAGCTTTCTTT. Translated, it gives CASSQDRGWVNTEAFF.

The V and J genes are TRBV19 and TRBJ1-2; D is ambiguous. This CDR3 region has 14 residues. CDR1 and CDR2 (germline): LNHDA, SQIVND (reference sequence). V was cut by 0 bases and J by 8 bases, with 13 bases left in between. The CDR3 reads CASSIDGFSGGYTF. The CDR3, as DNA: TGTGCCAGTAGTATAGACGGCTTCTCGGGAGGCTACACCTTC.

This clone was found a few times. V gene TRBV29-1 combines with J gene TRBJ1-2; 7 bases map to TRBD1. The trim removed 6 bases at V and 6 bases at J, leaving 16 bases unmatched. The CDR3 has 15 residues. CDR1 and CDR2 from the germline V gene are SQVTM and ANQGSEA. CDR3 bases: TGCAGCGTCGAAACCGGGACAGTGTCATCAAATGGCTACACCTTC. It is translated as CSVETGTVSSNGYTF. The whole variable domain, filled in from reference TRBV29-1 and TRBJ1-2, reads SAVISQKPSRDICQRGTSLTIQCQVDSQVTMMFWYRQQPGQSLTLIATANQGSEATYESGFVIDKFPISRPNLTFSTLTVSNMSPEDSSIYLCSVETGTVSSNGYTFGSGTRLTVV.

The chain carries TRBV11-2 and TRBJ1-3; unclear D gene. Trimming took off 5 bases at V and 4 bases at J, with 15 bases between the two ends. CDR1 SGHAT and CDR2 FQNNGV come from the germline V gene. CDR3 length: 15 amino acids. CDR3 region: CASSKGSSLGNTIYF. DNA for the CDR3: TGTGCCAGCAGCAAAGGGAGCAGCCTGGGAAACACCATATATTTT.

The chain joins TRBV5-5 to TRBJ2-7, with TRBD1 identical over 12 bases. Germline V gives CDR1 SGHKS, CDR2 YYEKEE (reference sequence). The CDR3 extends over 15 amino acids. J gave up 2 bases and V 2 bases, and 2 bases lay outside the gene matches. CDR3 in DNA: TGTGCCAGCAGCTTCGGGACAGGGGGCCCCTACGAGCAGTACTTC. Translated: CASSFGTGGPYEQYF.

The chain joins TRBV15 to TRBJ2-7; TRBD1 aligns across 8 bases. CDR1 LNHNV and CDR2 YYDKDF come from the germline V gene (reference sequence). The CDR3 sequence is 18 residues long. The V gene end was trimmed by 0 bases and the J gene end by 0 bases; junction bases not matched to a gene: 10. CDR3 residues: CATSREGSGQAFSYEQYF. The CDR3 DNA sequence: TGTGCCACCAGCAGAGAGGGCTCGGGACAGGCCTTCTCCTACGAGCAGTACTTC.

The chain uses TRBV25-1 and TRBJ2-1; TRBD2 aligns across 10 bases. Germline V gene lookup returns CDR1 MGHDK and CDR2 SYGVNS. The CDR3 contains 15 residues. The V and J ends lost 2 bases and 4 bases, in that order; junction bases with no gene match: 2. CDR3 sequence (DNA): TGTGCCAGCAGTGAAAGACTAGCGGGTTACAATGAGCAGTTCTTC. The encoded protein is CASSERLAGYNEQFF.